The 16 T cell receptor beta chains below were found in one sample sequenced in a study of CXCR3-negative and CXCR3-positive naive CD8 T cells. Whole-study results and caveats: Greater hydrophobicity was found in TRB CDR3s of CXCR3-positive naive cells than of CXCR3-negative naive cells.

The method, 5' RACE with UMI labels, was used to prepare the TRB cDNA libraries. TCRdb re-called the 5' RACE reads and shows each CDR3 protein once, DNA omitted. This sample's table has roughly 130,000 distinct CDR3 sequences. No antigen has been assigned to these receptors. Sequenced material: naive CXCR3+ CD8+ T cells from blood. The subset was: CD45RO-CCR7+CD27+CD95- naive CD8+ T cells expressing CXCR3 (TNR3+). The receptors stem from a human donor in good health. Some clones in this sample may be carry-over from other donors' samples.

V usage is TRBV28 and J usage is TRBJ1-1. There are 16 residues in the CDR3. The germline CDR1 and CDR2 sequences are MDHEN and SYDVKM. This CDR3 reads CASSPHLVGKDTEAFF.

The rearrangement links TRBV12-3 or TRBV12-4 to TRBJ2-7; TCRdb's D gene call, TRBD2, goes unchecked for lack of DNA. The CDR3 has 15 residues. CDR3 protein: CASSLQGLGSYEQYF.

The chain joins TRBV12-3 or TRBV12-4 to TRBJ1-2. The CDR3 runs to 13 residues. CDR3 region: CASSSGTSYGYTF.

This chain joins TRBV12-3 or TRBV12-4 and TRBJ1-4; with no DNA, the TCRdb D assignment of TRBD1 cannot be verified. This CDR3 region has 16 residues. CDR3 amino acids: CASSLAPDAPNEKLFF.

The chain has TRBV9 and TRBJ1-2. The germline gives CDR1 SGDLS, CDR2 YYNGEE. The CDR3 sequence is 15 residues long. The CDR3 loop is CASSVGAGGAYGYTF.

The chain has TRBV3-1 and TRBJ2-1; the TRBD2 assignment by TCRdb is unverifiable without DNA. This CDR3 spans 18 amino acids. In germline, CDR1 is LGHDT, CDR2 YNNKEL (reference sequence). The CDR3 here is CASSQGPGTSGKYNEQFF.

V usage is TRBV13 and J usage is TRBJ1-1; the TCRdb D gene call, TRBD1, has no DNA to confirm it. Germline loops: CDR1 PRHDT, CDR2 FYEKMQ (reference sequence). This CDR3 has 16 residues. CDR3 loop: CASSLAGESMNTEAFF.

This CDR3 is CASSFALTYSGEQYF. J is TRBJ2-7 and V is TRBV5-5; TCRdb's assignment of TRBD1 cannot be checked, as there is no DNA. This CDR3 has 15 residues. The V gene's germline CDR1 is SGHKS and CDR2 YYEKEE (reference sequence).

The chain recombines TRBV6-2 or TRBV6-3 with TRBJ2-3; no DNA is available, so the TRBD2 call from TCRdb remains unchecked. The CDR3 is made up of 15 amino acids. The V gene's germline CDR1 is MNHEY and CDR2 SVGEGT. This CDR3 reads CASTLIAGGIDTQYF.

The CDR3: CASSLVGGAQSNEQFF. The V and J genes are TRBV7-3 and TRBJ2-1; TCRdb lists TRBD1, though no DNA is available to test this call. CDR3 length: 16 amino acids. The germline gives CDR1 SGHTA, CDR2 FQGTGA.

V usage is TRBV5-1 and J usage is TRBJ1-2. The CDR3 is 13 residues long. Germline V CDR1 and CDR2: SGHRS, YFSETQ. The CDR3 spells CASSLDLGYGYTF.

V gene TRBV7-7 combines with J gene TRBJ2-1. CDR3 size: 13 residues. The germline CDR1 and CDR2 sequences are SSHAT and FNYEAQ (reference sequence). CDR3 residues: CASSLGLYNEQLF.

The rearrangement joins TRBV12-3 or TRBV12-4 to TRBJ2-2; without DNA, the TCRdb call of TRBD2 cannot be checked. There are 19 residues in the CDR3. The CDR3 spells CASIHPGTSGGAETGELFF.

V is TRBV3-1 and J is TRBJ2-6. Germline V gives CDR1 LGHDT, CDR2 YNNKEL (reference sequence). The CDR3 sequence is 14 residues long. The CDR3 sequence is CASSPTSGANVLTF.

The chain's CDR3 is CASKVGQATYNEQFF. The chain employs TRBV7-2 and TRBJ2-1; the TCRdb call, TRBD1, lacks DNA for checking. Germline V gene sequence: CDR1 SGHTA, CDR2 FQGNSA. CDR3 length: 15 amino acids.

The CDR3 reads CASGEFSTNPDAFF. J is TRBJ1-1 and V is TRBV2. Germline V lookup: CDR1 SNHLY, CDR2 FYNNEI. CDR3 length: 14 residues.